Sequencing of this TCR beta chain was carried out in a study of blood T cell repertoires in COVID-19. Looking at the study overall: Samples came from the United States, Italy and Spain, spanning acute and convalescent COVID-19. T cells, B-cell-depleted T cells, or PBMCs supplied cDNA or gDNA.

The CDR3 runs to 12 residues. V was shortened by 4 bases and J by 8 bases, with 11 bases between the two germline ends. In germline, CDR1 is MNHEY, CDR2 SVGAGI. Data came from immunoSEQ multiplex PCR; TCRdb stores just in-frame clones and leaves some out. The data show tens of thousands of clones, roughly 90% seen once. The receptor's source is a human donor in a cohort sampled during active COVID-19. Material for sequencing was peripheral blood. This sequence joins TRBV6-5 and TRBJ1-2, with D possibly matching TRBD1 (5 bases). DNA of the CDR3: TGTGCCAGCAGTTCCCAGGGATACGGCTACACCTTC. Its translation: CASSSQGYGYTF.